One sample yielded the 2 T cell receptor beta chains listed below, sequenced in a study of graft-versus-host responses after intestinal transplantation. The antigens of these receptors remain unknown. Clones were sequenced by immunoSEQ multiplex PCR, and TCRdb holds only the in-frame ones, with some missing. The sample holds 95,000 to 110,000 clones, 90% to 95% seen once. The sample consisted of unstimulated CD8+ T cells sorted from spleen or lymph node cells, taken before intestinal transplant. All receptors come from a human donor who received an intestinal transplant.

The chain is built from TRBV4-1 and TRBJ2-5; 7 bases are a match to TRBD1. This CDR3 has 15 residues. CDR1 is MGHRA, CDR2 YSYEKL, per germline. Trimming took 3 bases from V and 3 from J; bases not matched to a gene: 7. CDR3 loop: CASSQLQGKEETQYF. Written as DNA, the CDR3 is TGCGCCAGCAGCCAGCTACAGGGGAAGGAAGAGACCCAGTACTTC.

The chain uses TRBV5-4 and TRBJ1-4; 11 positions match TRBD1. Germline CDR1 and CDR2: SGHNT and YYREEE (reference sequence). Trimming at V came to 0 bases and at J to 7 bases, leaving 5 bases not matched to a gene. This CDR3 is 16 amino acids long. The DNA for the CDR3 is TGTGCCAGCAGCTTGGCCACCGGGACAGGGGGTGAAAAACTGTTTTTT. Protein: CASSLATGTGGEKLFF.